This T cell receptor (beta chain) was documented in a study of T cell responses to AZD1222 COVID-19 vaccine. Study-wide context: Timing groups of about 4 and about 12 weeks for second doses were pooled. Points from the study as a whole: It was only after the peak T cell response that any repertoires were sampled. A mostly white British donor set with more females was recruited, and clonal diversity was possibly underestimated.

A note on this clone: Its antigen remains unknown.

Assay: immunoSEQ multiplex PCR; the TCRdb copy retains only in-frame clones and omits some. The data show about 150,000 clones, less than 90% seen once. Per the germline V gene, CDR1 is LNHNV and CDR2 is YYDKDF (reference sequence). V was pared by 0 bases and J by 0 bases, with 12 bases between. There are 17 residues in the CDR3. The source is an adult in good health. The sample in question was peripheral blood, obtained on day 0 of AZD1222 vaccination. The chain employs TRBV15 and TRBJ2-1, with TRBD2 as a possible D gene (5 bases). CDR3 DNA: TGTGCCACCAGCAGAGATCTCGGAGGATCCTCCTACAATGAGCAGTTCTTC. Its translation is CATSRDLGGSSYNEQFF.